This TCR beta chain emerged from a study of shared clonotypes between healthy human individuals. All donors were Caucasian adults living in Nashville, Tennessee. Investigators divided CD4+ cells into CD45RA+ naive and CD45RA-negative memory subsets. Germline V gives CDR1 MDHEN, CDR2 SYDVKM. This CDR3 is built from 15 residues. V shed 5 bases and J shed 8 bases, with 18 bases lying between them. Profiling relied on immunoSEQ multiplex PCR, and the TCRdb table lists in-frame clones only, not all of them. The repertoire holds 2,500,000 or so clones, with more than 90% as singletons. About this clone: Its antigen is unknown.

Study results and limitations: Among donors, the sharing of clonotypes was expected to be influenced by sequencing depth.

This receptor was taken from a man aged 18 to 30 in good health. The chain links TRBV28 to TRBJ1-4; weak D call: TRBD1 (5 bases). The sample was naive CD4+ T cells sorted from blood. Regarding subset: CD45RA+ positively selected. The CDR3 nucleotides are TGTGCCAGCAGTCAAGCCGGCAGGGTCTTGGAAAAACTGTTTTTT. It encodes CASSQAGRVLEKLFF.